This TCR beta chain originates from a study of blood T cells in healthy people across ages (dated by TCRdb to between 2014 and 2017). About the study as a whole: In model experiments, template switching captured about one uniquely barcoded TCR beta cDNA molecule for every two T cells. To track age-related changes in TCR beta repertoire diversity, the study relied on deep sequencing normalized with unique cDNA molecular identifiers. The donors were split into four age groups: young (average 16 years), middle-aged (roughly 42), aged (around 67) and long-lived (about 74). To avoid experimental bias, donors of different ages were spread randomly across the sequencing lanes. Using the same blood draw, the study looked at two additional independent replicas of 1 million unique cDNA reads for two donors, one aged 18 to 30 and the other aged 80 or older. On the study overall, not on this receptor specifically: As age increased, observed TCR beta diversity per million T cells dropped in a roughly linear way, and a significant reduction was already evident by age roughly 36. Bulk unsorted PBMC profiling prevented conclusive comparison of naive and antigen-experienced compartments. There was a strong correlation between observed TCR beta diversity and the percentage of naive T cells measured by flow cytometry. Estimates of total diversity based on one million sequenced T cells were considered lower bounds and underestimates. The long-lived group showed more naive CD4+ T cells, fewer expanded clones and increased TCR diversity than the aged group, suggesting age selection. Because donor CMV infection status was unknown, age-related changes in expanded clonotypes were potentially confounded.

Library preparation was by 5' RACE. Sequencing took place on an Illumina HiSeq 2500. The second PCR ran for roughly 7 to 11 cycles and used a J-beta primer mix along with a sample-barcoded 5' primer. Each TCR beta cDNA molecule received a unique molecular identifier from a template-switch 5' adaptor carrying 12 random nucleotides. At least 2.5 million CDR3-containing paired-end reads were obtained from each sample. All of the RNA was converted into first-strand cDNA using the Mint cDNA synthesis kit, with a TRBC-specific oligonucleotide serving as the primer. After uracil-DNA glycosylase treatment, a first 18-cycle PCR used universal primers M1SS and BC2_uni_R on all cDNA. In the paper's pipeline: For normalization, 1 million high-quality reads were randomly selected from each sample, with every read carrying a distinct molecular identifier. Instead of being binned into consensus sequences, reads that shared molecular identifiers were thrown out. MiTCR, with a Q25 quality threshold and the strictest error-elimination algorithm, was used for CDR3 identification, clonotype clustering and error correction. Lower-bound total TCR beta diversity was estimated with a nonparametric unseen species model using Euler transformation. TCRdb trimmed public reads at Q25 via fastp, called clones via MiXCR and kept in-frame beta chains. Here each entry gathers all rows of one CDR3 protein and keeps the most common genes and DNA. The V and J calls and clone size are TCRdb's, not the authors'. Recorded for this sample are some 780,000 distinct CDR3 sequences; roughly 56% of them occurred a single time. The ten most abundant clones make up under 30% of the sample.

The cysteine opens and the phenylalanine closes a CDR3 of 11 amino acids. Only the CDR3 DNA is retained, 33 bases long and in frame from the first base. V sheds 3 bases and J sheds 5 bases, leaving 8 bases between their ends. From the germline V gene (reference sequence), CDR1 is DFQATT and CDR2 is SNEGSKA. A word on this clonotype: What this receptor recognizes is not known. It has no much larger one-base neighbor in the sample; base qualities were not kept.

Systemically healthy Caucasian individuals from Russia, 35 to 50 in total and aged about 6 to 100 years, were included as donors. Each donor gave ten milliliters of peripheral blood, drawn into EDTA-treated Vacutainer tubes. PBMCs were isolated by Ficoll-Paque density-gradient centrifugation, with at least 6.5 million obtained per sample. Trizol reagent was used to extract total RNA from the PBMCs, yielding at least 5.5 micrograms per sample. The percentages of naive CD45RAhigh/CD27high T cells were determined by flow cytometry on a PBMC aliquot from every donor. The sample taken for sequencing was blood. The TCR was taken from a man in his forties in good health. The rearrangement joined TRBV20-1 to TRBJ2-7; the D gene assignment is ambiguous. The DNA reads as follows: TGCAGTGCTAGCGTCTACGACGAGCAGTACTTC. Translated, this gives CSASVYDEQYF.